This T cell receptor (beta chain) derives from a study of regulatory T cells in long-lasting Graves disease. Broader study findings: TRBV28 was favored in persistent disease, as were TRBJ1-2 and TRBJ2-5.

This clonotype was seen many times. The antigen is undetermined. The time point was: newly diagnosed GD, antithyroid drugs for less than 3 months. The authors made the TCR library using RNA they extracted from PBMCs. This CDR3 spans 13 amino acids. CDR1 is SEHNR and CDR2 is FQNEAQ in the germline V gene (reference sequence). V was pared by 5 bases and J by 0 bases, with 8 bases between. CDR3-region Arm-PCR and iRepertoire HTBI primers produced the TCR beta libraries. TCRdb reprocessed the multiplex PCR reads with MiXCR, giving one entry per CDR3 protein. The repertoire has approximately 460,000 distinct CDR3 sequences, around 17% of them found once; the top ten carry approximately 11%. These data are also associated with another study on T cells in Graves' hyperthyroidism and ophthalmopathy. Per that paper: In patients aged 18 to 65, hyperthyroidism was newly diagnosed, with duration under 2 months. Clinical symptoms, serum thyroxine and TRAb, thyroid ultrasound and orbital computed tomography were used for the diagnoses.

This receptor was obtained from a woman under 40 with Graves disease. This rearrangement joins TRBV7-9 to TRBJ2-7, with D possibly TRBD2 on 5 matching bases. The source material was peripheral blood mononuclear cells (PBMCs), sampled at new diagnosis, from a patient treated with antithyroid drugs. CDR3 protein: CASSRRSSYEQYF. CDR3 in DNA: TGTGCCAGCAGCCGGAGGAGCTCCTACGAGCAGTACTTC.